A selection of T cell receptor beta chains follows, all from one sample in a study of shared clonotypes between healthy human individuals. Profiling relied on immunoSEQ multiplex PCR, and the TCRdb table lists in-frame clones only, not all of them. The table has about 2.2 million clones, 85% to 95% seen once. Material for sequencing was naive CD8+ T cells from PBMCs. The receptors originated from a man between 18 and 29 years old in good health. Some clones in this sample may be carry-over from other donors' samples. CDR3s leave out the opening cysteine and the closing phenylalanine or tryptophan.

j_call: TRBJ2-1
cdr3_length: 12
v_call: TRBV13
cdr3_aa: ASSPTRSSSEQF

j_call: TRBJ1-5
cdr3_length: 14
v_call: TRBV10-2
cdr3_aa: ASSESRGAQNQPQH

j_call: TRBJ2-1
cdr3_length: 13
v_call: TRBV4-3
cdr3_aa: ASSPRAGGPNEQF

j_call: TRBJ2-7
cdr3_length: 11
v_call: TRBV29-1
cdr3_aa: SVEASGTTQQH

j_call: TRBJ2-3
cdr3_length: 13
v_call: TRBV6-5
cdr3_aa: ASSSLPVSTDTQY

j_call: TRBJ1-5
cdr3_length: 14
v_call: TRBV7-9
cdr3_aa: ASSPKGFFGHQPQH

j_call: TRBJ2-1
cdr3_length: 13
v_call: TRBV11-3
cdr3_aa: ASSPGTSGNNEQF

j_call: TRBJ2-1
cdr3_length: 14
v_call: TRBV5-6
cdr3_aa: ASSLGLAGGMGEQF

j_call: TRBJ2-7
cdr3_length: 12
v_call: TRBV6-1
cdr3_aa: ASLGRQVGYEQY

j_call: TRBJ2-3
cdr3_length: 13
v_call: TRBV9
cdr3_aa: ASSPRAEITDTQY

j_call: TRBJ2-7
cdr3_length: 11
v_call: TRBV6-6
cdr3_aa: ASSHSRGYEQY

j_call: TRBJ2-7
cdr3_length: 11
v_call: TRBV6-6
cdr3_aa: ASSPQGWYEQY

j_call: TRBJ1-5
cdr3_length: 12
v_call: TRBV15
cdr3_aa: ATSWGQYNQPQH

j_call: TRBJ1-2
cdr3_length: 12
v_call: TRBV4-3
cdr3_aa: ASSPSWGPYGYT

j_call: TRBJ1-5
cdr3_length: 11
v_call: TRBV4-1
cdr3_aa: ASRLSPNQPQH

j_call: TRBJ2-4
cdr3_length: 13
v_call: TRBV7-3
cdr3_aa: ASSLNGHSSTIQY

j_call: TRBJ1-2
cdr3_length: 11
v_call: TRBV7-9
cdr3_aa: ASSFLEIDGYT

j_call: TRBJ2-4
cdr3_length: 18
v_call: TRBV5-1
cdr3_aa: ASSLARDRGVEVAKNIQY

j_call: TRBJ2-3
cdr3_length: 13
v_call: TRBV9
cdr3_aa: ASSPGQGSTDTQY

j_call: TRBJ2-7
cdr3_length: 12
v_call: TRBV6-1
cdr3_aa: ASSKQGNSYEQY

j_call: TRBJ2-1
cdr3_length: 13
v_call: TRBV7-9
cdr3_aa: ASRTPADRYNEQF

j_call: TRBJ1-1
cdr3_length: 18
v_call: TRBV5-1
cdr3_aa: ASSPPRVGGGIKGNTEAF

j_call: TRBJ2-1
cdr3_length: 13
v_call: TRBV9
cdr3_aa: ASNGGLAGYNEQF

j_call: TRBJ2-2
cdr3_length: 13
v_call: TRBV7-9
cdr3_aa: ASSYSGSDTGELF

j_call: TRBJ1-2
cdr3_length: 11
v_call: TRBV9
cdr3_aa: ASKAGNDYGYT

j_call: TRBJ1-1
cdr3_length: 13
v_call: TRBV6-5
cdr3_aa: ASSYGGTANTEAF

j_call: TRBJ1-1
cdr3_length: 12
v_call: TRBV6-4
cdr3_aa: ASGPRGGRTEAF

j_call: TRBJ2-7
cdr3_length: 13
v_call: TRBV13
cdr3_aa: ASRNVDEVGNEQY

j_call: TRBJ1-3
cdr3_length: 12
v_call: TRBV5-4
cdr3_aa: ASSLIGAGNTIY

j_call: TRBJ1-5
cdr3_length: 14
v_call: TRBV21-1
cdr3_aa: ASSAGRYDPGQPQH

j_call: TRBJ2-1
cdr3_length: 17
v_call: TRBV9
cdr3_aa: ASSVVGGLAGPSYNEQF

j_call: TRBJ2-7
cdr3_length: 13
v_call: TRBV6-5
cdr3_aa: ASRIRGTSAYEQY

j_call: TRBJ1-4
cdr3_length: 14
v_call: TRBV11-2
cdr3_aa: ASSTRTGGDVEKLF

j_call: TRBJ2-1
cdr3_length: 11
v_call: TRBV7-3
cdr3_aa: ASSLPPYNEQF

j_call: TRBJ2-2
cdr3_length: 16
v_call: TRBV7-8
cdr3_aa: ASSLAWPGEGTTGELF

j_call: TRBJ2-7
cdr3_length: 10
v_call: TRBV27
cdr3_aa: ASSLYDGEQY

j_call: TRBJ1-2
cdr3_length: 13
v_call: TRBV4-1
cdr3_aa: ASSPGAKANYGYT

j_call: TRBJ1-2
cdr3_length: 14
v_call: TRBV19
cdr3_aa: ASSAKSLRGWEGYT

j_call: TRBJ2-7
cdr3_length: 14
v_call: TRBV7-2
cdr3_aa: ASSSGPDRGLNEQY

j_call: TRBJ2-1
cdr3_length: 14
v_call: TRBV27
cdr3_aa: ASSVSRGSSYNEQF

j_call: TRBJ1-5
cdr3_length: 9
v_call: TRBV27
cdr3_aa: ASSSGGPQH

j_call: TRBJ1-1
cdr3_length: 14
v_call: TRBV7-9
cdr3_aa: ASSLLVQERNTEAF

j_call: TRBJ1-2
cdr3_length: 15
v_call: TRBV27
cdr3_aa: ASSLSGRTPFYDGYT

j_call: TRBJ1-2
cdr3_length: 14
v_call: TRBV6-4
cdr3_aa: ASSETGGLFNYGYT

j_call: TRBJ1-3
cdr3_length: 14
v_call: TRBV19
cdr3_aa: ASSIGWGARGNTIY

j_call: TRBJ1-1
cdr3_length: 11
v_call: TRBV9
cdr3_aa: ASSVGNKDEAF

j_call: TRBJ2-1
cdr3_length: 14
v_call: TRBV2
cdr3_aa: ASSDYRGKVRNEQF

j_call: TRBJ2-7
cdr3_length: 14
v_call: TRBV28
cdr3_aa: ASSFGRGLVLYEQY